The clone carrying this T cell receptor (beta chain) was seen a single time. No antigen is known for it. There are 14 residues in the CDR3. Losses at the gene ends were 7 bases for V and 3 bases for J; bases not matched to a gene: 9. The germline CDR1 and CDR2 sequences are SGHTA and FQGNSA. Treatment specified: roughly 20 received Ad26.COV2.S at low or high dose, single or two shots; roughly five received placebo; per-sample allocation not given. All samples were drawn on day 63, counting from the first vaccine or placebo injection. The source of the sample is a study of Ad26.COV2.S vaccination and SARS-CoV-2 variants. Study observations and caveats: Spike-specific CD8+ and CD4+ T cell responses reportedly showed substantial breadth after vaccination.

Method: immunoSEQ multiplex PCR; TCRdb's copy keeps in-frame clones and lacks some. The sample has approximately 450,000 clones; roughly 90% are singletons. The TCR was taken from a person aged 18-60 years who received the Ad26.COV2.S COVID-19 vaccine or a placebo. The sequences come from peripheral blood, collected in a trial of Ad26.COV2.S vaccine versus placebo. V gene TRBV7-2 combines with J gene TRBJ2-7, with TRBD1 matching over 7 bases. The CDR3 nucleotides are TGTGCCAGCACCTCGAGCGACAGGGTCTACGAGCAGTACTTC. Encoded protein: CASTSSDRVYEQYF. Complete variable domain (other parts from reference TRBV7-2 and TRBJ2-7): GAGVSQSPSNKVTEKGKDVELRCDPISGHTALYWYRQSLGQGLEFLIYFQGNSAPDKSGLPSDRFSAERTGGSVSTLTIQRTQQEDSAVYLCASTSSDRVYEQYFGPGTRLTVT.